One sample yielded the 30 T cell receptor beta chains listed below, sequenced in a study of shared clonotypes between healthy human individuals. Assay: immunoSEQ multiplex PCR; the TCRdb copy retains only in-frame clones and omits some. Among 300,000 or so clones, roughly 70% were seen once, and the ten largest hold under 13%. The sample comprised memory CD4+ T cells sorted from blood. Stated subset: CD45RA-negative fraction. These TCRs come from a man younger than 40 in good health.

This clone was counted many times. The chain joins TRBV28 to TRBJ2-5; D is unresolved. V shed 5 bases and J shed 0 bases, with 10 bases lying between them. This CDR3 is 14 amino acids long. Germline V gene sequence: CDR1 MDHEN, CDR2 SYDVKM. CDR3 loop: CASSRRVDQETQYF. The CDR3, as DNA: TGTGCCAGCAGTCGCCGGGTAGACCAAGAGACCCAGTACTTC.

The CDR3 DNA reads as TGTGCCAGCAGTTCAGGCGGATTCTACGAGCAGTACTTC. Protein product: CASSSGGFYEQYF. The chain recombines TRBV28 with TRBJ2-7; D not certain. The CDR3 is made up of 13 amino acids. Germline V gene lookup returns CDR1 MDHEN and CDR2 SYDVKM. V was shortened by 4 bases and J by 3 bases, with 10 bases between the two germline ends.

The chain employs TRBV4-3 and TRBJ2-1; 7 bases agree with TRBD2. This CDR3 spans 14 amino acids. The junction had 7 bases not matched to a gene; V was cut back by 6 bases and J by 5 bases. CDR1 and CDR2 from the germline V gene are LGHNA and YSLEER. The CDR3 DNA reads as TGCGCCAGCAGTCGGGACTACCTACACAATGAGCAGTTCTTC. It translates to CASSRDYLHNEQFF.

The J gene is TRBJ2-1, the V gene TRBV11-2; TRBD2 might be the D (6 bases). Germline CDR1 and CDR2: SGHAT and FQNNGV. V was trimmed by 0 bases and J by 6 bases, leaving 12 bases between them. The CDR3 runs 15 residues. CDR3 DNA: TGTGCCAGCAGCTTAGACACCCCGGGGGTCAATGAGCAGTTCTTC. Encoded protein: CASSLDTPGVNEQFF.

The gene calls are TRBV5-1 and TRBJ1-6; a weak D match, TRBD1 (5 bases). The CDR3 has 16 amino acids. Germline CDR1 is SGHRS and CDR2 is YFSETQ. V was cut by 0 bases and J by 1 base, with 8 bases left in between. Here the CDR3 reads CASSLDGGSYNSPLHF. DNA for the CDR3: TGCGCCAGCAGCTTGGATGGGGGTTCCTATAATTCACCCCTCCACTTT.

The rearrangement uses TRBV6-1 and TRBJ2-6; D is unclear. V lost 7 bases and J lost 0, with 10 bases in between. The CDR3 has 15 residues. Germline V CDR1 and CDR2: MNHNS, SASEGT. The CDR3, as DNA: TGTGCCAGCAAAGAAATCCTCTCTGGGGCCAACGTCCTGACTTTC. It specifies CASKEILSGANVLTF.

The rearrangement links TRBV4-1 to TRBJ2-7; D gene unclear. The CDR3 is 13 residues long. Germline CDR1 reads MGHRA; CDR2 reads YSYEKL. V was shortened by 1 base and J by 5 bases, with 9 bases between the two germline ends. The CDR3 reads CASSQVLVHEQYF. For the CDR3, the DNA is TGCGCCAGCAGCCAAGTTCTAGTCCACGAGCAGTACTTC.

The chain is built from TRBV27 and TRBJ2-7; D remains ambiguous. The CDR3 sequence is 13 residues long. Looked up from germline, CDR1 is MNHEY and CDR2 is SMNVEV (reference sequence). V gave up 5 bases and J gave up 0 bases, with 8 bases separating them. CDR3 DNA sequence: TGTGCCAGCAGTGTCGAGTTCTCCTACGAGCAGTACTTC. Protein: CASSVEFSYEQYF.

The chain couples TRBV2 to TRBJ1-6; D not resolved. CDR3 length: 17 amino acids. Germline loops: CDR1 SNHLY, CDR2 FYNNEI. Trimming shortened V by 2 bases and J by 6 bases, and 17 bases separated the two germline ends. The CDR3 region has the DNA TGTGCCAGCAGTGAATCCCCTGTAGCGGGTTCTAATTCACCCCTCCACTTT. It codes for CASSESPVAGSNSPLHF.

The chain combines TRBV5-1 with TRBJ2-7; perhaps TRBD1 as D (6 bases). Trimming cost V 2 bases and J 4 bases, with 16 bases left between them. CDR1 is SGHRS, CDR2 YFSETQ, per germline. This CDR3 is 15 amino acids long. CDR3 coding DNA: TGCGCCAGCAGCTTAACAGGGTCTCTACGATACGAGCAGTACTTC. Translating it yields CASSLTGSLRYEQYF.

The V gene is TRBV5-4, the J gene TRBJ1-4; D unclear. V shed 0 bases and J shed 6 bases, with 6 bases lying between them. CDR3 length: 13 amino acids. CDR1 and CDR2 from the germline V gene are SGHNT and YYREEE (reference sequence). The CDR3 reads CASSLGPYEKLFF. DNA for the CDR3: TGTGCCAGCAGCTTGGGCCCGTATGAAAAACTGTTTTTT.

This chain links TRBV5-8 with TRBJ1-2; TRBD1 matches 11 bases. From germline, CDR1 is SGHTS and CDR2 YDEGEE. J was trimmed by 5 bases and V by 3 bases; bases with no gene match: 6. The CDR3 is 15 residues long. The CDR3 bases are TGTGCCAGCAGCTCATGGACAGGGGGCGCGTATGGCTACACCTTC. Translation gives CASSSWTGGAYGYTF. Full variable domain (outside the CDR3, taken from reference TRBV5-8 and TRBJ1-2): EAGVTQSPTHLIKTRGQQATLRCSPISGHTSVYWYQQALGLGLQFLLWYDEGEERNRGNFPPRFSGRQFPNYSSELNVNALELEDSALYLCASSSWTGGAYGYTFGSGTRLTVV.

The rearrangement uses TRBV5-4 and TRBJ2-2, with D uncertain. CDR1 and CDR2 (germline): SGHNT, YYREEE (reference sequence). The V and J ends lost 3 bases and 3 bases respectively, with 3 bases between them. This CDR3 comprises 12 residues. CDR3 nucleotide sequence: TGTGCCAGCAGCTCGGACACCGGGGAGCTGTTTTTT. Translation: CASSSDTGELFF. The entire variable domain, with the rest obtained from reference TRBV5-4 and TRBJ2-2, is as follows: ETGVTQSPTHLIKTRGQQVTLRCSSQSGHNTVSWYQQALGQGPQFIFQYYREEENGRGNFPPRFSGLQFPNYSSELNVNALELDDSALYLCASSSDTGELFFGEGSRLTVL.

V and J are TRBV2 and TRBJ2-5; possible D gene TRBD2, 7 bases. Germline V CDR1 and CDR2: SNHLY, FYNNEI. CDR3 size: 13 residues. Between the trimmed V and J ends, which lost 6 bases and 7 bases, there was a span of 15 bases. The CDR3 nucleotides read TGTGCCAGCAGGGAGGGGGGGGAGAGGACCCAGTACTTC. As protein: CASREGGERTQYF.

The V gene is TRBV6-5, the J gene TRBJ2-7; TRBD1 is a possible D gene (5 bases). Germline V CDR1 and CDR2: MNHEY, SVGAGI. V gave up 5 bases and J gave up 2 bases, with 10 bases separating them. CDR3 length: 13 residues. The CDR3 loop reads CASSVRGTYEQYF. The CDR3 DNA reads TGTGCCAGCAGTGTTAGGGGCACCTACGAGCAGTACTTC.

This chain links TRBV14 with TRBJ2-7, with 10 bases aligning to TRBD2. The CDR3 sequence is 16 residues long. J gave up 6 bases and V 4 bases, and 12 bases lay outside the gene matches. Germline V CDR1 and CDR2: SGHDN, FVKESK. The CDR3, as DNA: TGTGCCAGCAGCCCCCCAACTAGCGGGAAACGAGGCGAGCAGTACTTC. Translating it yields CASSPPTSGKRGEQYF.

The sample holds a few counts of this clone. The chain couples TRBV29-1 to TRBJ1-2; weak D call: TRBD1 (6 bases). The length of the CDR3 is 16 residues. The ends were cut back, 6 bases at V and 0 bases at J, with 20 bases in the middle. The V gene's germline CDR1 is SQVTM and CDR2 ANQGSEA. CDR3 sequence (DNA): TGCAGCGTAGTATACGATCAACAGGGCACTAACTATGGCTACACCTTC. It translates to CSVVYDQQGTNYGYTF.

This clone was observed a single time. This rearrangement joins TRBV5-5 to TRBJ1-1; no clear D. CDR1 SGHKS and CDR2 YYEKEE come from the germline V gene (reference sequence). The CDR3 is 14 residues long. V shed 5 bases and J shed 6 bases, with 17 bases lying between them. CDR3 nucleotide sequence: TGTGCCAGCAGTTTGACCCTAGGGTTCCCTGAAGCTTTCTTT. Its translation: CASSLTLGFPEAFF.

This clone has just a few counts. The CDR3 DNA sequence: TGTGCCAGCAGAAGGGGGAGGGCCTACGAGCAGTACTTC. This codes for CASRRGRAYEQYF. The V and J genes are TRBV5-6 and TRBJ2-7, with a tentative D call TRBD2 (7 bases). In germline, CDR1 is SGHDT, CDR2 YYEEEE. This CDR3 spans 13 amino acids. The germline V and J ends were trimmed by 5 bases and 2 bases, with 11 bases remaining between them.

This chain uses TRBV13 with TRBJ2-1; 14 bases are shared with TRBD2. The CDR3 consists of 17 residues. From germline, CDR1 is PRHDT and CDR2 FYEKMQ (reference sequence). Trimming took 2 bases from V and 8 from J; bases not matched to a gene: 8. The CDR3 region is CASSLNRGTSGSDEQFF. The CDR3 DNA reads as TGTGCCAGCAGCTTAAACAGGGGGACTAGCGGGAGCGATGAGCAGTTCTTC.

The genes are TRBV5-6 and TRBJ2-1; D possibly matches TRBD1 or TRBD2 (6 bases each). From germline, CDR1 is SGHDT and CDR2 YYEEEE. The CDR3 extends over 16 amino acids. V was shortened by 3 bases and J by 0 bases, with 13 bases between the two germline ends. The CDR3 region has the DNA TGTGCCAGCAGCTCTTTAGGGGGGAGCTCCTACAATGAGCAGTTCTTC. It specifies CASSSLGGSSYNEQFF.

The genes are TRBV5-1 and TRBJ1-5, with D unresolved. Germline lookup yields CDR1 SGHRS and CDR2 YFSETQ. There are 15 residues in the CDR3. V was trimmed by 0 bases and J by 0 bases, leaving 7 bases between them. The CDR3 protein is CASSLAGYSNQPQHF. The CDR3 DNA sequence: TGCGCCAGCAGCTTGGCGGGGTATAGCAATCAGCCCCAGCATTTT.

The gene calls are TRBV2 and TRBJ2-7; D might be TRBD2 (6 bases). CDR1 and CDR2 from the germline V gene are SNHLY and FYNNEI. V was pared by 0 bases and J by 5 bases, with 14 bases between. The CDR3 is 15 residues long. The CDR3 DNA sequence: TGTGCCAGCAGTGAAGCGAGGTCCCGGGGGAACGAGCAGTACTTC. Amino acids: CASSEARSRGNEQYF.

The CDR3 DNA follows: TGTGCCAGTAGTATAGATTTAGACGTTGAAGCTTTCTTT. Translating gives CASSIDLDVEAFF. The genes are TRBV19 and TRBJ1-1; no definite D call. Trimming shortened V by 0 bases and J by 7 bases, and 9 bases separated the two germline ends. Germline lookup yields CDR1 LNHDA and CDR2 SQIVND (reference sequence). CDR3 length: 13 residues.

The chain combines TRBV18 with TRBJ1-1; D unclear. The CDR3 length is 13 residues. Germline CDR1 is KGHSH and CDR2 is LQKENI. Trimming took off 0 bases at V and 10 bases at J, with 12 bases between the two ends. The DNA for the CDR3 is TGTGCCAGCTCACCACCGGCTCGGGAGAGAGCTTTCTTT. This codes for CASSPPARERAFF.

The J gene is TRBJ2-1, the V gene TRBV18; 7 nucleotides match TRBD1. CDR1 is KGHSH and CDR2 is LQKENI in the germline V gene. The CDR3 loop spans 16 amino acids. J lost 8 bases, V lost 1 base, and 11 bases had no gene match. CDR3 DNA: TGTGCCAGCTCACCACAGGGGGCCAGGGTCACCGATGAGCAGTTCTTC. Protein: CASSPQGARVTDEQFF. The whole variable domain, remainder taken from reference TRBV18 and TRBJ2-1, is NAGVMQNPRHLVRRRGQEARLRCSPMKGHSHVYWYRQLPEEGLKFMVYLQKENIIDESGMPKERFSAEFPKEGPSILRIQQVVRGDSAAYFCASSPQGARVTDEQFFGPGTRLTVL.

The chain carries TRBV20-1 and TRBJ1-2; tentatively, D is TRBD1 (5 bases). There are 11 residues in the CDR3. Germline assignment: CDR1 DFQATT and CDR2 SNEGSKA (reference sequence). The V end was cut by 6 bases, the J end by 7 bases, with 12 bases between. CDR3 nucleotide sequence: TGCAGTGCGGTAGGGGATCGTGGCTACACCTTC. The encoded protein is CSAVGDRGYTF.

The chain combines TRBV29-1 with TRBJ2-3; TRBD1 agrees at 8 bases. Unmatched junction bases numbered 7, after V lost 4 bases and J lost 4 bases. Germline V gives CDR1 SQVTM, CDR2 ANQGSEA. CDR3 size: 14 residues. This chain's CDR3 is CSVAHRGEADTQYF. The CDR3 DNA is TGCAGCGTTGCCCACAGGGGGGAGGCAGATACGCAGTATTTT.

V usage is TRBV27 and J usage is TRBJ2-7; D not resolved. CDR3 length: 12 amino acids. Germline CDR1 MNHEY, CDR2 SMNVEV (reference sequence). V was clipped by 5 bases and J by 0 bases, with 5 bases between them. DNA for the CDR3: TGTGCCAGCAGTACCCTCTCCTACGAGCAGTACTTC. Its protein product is CASSTLSYEQYF.

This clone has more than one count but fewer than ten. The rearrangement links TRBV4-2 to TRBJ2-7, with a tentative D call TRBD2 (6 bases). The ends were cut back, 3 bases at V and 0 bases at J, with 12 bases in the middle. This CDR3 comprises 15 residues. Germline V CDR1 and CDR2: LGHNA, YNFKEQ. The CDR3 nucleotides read TGTGCCAGCAGCCACAGGGAAGCGGGCTCCTACGAGCAGTACTTC. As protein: CASSHREAGSYEQYF.